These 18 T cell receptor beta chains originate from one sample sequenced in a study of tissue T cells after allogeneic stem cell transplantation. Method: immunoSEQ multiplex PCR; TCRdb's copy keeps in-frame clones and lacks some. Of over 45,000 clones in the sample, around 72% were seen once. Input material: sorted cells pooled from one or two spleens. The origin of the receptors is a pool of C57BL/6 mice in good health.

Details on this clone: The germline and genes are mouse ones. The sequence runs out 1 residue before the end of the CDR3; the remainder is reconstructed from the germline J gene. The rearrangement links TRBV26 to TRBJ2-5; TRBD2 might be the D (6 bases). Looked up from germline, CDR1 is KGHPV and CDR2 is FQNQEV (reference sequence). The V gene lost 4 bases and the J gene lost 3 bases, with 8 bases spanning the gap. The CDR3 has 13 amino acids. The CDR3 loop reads CASSQGLQDTQYF. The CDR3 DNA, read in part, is TGTGCCAGCAGTCAGGGACTTCAAGACACCCAGTAC.

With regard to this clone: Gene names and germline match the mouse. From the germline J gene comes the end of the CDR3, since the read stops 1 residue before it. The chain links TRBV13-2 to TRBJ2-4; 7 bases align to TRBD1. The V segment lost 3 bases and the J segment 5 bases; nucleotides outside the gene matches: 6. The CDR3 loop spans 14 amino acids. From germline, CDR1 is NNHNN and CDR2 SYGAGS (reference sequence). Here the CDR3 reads CASGGVGQRNTLYF. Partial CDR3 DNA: TGTGCCAGCGGTGGGGTGGGACAGAGAAACACCTTGTAC.

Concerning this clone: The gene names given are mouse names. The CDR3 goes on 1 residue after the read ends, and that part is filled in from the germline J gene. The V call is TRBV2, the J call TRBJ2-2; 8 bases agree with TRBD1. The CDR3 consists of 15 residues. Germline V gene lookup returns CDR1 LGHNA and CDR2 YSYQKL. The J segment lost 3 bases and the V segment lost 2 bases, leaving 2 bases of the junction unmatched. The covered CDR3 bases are TGTGCCAGCAGCCAACAGGGGGCTTACACCGGGCAGCTCTAC. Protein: CASSQQGAYTGQLY. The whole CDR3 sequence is CASSQQGAYTGQLYF.

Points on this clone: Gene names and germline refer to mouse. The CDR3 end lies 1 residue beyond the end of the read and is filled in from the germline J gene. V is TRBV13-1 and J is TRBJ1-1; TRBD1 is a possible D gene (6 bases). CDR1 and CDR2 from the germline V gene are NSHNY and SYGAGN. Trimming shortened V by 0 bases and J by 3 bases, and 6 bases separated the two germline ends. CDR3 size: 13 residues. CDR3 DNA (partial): TGTGCCAGCAGTGATGGGACAGACACAGAAGTCTTC. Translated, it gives CASSDGTDTEVF. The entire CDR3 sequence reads CASSDGTDTEVFF.

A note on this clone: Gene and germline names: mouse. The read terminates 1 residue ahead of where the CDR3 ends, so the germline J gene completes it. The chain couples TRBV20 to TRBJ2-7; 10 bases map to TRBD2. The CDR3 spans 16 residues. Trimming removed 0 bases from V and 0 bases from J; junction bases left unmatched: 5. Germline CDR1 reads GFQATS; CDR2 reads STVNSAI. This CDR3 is CGARDWGGVGSYEQYF. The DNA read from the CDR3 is TGTGGTGCTAGGGACTGGGGGGGCGTGGGCTCCTATGAACAGTAC.

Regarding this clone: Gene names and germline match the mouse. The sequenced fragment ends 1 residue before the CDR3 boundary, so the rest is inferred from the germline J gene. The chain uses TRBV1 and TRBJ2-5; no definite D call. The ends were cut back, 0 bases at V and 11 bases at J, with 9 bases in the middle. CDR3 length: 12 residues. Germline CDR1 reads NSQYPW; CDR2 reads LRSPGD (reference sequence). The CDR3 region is CTCSADSRGQYF. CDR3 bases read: TGCACCTGCAGTGCAGATAGCCGGGGCCAGTAC.

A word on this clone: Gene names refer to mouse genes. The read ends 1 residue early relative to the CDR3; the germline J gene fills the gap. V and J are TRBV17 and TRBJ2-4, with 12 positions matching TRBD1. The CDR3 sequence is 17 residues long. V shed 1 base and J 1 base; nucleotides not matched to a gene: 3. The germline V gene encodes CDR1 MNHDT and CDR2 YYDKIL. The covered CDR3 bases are TGTGCTAGCAGTAGAGCCGGGACAGGGGGCGGTCAAAACACCTTGTAC. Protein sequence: CASSRAGTGGGQNTLY. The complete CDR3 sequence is CASSRAGTGGGQNTLYF.

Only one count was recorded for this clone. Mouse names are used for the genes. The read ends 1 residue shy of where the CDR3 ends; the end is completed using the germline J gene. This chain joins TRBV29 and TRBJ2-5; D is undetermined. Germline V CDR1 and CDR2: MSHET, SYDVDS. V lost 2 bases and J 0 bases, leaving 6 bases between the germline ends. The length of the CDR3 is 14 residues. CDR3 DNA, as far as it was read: TGTGCTAGCAGTTTAAGCAGGAACCAAGACACCCAGTAC. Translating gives CASSLSRNQDTQY. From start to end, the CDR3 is CASSLSRNQDTQYF.

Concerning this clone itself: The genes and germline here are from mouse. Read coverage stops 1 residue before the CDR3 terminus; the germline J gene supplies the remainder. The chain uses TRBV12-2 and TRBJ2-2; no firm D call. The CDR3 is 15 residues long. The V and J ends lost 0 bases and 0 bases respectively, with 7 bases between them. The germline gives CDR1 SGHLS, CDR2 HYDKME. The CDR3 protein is CASSLEAANTGQLYF. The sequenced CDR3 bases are TGTGCCAGCTCTCTCGAGGCAGCAAACACCGGGCAGCTCTAC.

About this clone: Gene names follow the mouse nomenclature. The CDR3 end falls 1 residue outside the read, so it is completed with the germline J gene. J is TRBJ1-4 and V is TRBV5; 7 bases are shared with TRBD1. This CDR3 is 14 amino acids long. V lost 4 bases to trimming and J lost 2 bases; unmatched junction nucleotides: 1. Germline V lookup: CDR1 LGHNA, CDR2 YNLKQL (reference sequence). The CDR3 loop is CASSPGQSNERLFF. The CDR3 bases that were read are TGTGCCAGCAGCCCGGGACAGTCCAACGAAAGATTATTT.

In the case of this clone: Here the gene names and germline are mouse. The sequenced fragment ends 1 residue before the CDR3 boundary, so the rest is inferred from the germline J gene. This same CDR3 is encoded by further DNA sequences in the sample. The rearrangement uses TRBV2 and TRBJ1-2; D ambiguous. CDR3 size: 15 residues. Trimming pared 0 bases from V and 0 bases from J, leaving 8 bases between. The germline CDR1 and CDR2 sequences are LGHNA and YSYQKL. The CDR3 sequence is CASSQDSGANSDYTF. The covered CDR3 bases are TGTGCCAGCAGCCAAGATTCCGGTGCAAACTCCGACTACACC. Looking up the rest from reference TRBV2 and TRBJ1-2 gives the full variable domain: DPKIIQKPKYLVAVTGSEKILICEQYLGHNAMYWYRQSAKKPLEFMFSYSYQKLMDNQTASSRFQPQSSKKNHLDLQITALKPDDSATYFCASSQDSGANSDYTFGSGTRLLVI.

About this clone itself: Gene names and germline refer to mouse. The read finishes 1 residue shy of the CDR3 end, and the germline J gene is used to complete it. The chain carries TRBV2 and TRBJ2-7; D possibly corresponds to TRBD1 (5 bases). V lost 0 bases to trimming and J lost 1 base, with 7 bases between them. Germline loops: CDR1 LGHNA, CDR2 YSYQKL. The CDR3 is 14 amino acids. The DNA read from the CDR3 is TGTGCCAGCAGCCAAGAGAGGGGTTCCTATGAACAGTAC. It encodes CASSQERGSYEQY. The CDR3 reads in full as CASSQERGSYEQYF.

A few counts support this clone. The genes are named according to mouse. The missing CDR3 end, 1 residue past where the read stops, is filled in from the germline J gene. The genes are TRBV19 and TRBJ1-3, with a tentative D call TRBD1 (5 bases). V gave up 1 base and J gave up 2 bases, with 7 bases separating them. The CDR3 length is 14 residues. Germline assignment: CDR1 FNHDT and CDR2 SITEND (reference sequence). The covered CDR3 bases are TGTGCCAGCAGTATACCCAGGGCTGGAAATACGCTCTAT. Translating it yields CASSIPRAGNTLY. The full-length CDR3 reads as CASSIPRAGNTLYF.

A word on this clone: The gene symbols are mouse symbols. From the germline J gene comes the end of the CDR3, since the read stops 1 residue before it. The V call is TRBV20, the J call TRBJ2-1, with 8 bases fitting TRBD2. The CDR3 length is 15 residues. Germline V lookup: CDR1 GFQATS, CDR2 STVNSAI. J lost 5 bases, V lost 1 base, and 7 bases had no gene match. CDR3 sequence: CGARVLGGRDAEQFF. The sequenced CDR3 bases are TGTGGTGCTAGGGTTCTGGGGGGTCGGGATGCTGAGCAGTTC.

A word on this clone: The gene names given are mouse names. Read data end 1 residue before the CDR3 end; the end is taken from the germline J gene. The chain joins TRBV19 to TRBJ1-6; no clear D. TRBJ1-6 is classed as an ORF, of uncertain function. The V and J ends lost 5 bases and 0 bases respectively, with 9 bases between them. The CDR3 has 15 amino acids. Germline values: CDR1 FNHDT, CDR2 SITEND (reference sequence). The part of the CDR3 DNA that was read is TGTGCCAGCAGCTCAGAAAATTCCTATAATTCGCCCCTCTAC. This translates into CASSSENSYNSPLY. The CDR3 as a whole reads CASSSENSYNSPLYF.

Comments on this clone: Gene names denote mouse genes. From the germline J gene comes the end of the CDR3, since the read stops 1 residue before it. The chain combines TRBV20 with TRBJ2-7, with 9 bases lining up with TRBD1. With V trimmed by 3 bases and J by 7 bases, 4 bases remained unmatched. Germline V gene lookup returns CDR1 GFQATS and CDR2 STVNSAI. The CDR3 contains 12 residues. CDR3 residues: CGARQGAREQYF. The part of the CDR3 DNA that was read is TGTGGTGCTAGACAGGGGGCGCGAGAACAGTAC.

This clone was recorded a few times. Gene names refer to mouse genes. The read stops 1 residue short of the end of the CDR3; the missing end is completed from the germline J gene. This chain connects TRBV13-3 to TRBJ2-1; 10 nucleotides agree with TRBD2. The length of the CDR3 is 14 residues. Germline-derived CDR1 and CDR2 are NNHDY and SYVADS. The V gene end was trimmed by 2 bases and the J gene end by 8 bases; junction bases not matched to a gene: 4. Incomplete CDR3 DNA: TGTGCCAGCAGTGACTGGGGGGGCAGGTCTGAGCAGTTC. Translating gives CASSDWGGRSEQF. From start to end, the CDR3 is CASSDWGGRSEQFF.

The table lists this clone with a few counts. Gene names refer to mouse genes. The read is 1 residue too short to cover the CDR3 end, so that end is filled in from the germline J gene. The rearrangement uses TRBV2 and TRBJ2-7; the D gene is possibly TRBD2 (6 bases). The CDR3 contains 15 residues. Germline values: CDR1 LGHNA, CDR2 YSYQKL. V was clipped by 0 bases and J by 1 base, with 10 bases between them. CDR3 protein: CASSQDGWGSYEQYF. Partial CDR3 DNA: TGTGCCAGCAGCCAAGATGGCTGGGGTTCCTATGAACAGTAC.